This TCR beta chain was obtained from a study of control samples from healthy donors and cancer patients. Germline CDR1 and CDR2: MGHRA and YSYEKL. Trimming took 3 bases from V and 2 from J, leaving 14 bases between them. CDR3 length equals 15 residues. Using immunoSEQ multiplex PCR, the repertoire was profiled, and TCRdb retains in-frame clones only, with some absent. The profile shows about 100,000 clones, about 88% of them singletons. The sequenced sample consisted of blood. The sequence came from a woman between 45 and 60 years old in good health. V and J are TRBV4-1 and TRBJ2-7, with D possibly matching TRBD1 (5 bases). The CDR3 DNA sequence: TGCGCCAGCAGCCACGTGGGGTCAGGGACCTACGAGCAGTACTTC. Residues: CASSHVGSGTYEQYF.